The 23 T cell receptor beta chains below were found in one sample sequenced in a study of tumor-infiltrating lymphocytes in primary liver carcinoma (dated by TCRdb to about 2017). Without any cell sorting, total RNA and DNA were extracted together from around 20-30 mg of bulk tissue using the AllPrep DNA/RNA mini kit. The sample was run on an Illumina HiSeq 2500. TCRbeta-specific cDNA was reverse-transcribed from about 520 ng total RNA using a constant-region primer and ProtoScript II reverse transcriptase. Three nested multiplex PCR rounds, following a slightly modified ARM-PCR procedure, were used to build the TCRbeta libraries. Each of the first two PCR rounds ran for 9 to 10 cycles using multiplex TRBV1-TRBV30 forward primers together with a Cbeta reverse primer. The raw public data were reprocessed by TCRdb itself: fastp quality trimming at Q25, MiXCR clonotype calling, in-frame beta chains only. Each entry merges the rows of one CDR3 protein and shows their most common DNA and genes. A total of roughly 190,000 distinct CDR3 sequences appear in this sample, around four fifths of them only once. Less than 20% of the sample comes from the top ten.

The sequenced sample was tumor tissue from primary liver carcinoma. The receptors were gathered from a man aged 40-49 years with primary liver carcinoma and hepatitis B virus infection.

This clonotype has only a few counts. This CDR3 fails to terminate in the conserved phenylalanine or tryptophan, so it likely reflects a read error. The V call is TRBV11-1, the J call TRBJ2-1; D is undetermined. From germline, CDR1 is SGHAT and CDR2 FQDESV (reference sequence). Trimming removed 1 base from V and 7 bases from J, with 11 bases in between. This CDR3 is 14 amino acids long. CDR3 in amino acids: CASSLGSAENEQFL. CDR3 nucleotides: TGTGCCAGCAGCTTAGGCTCGGCGGAGAATGAGCAGTTCTTA.

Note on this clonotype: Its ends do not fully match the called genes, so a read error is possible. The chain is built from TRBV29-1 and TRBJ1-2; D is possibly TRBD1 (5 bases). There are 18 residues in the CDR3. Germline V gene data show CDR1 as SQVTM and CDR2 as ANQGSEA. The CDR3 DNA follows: TGCAGCGTTGGGACACCAACAGGAACTCAAGTAGCTAACTATTGCTACACCTTC. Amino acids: CSVGTPTGTQVANYCYTF.

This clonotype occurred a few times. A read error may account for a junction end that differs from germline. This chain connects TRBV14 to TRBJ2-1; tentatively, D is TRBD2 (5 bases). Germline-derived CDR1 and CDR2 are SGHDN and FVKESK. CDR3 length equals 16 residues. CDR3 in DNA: TGTGTCAGCAGTGTCGTAACGGGATGGGTAAACAATGAGCAGTTCTTC. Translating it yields CVSSVVTGWVNNEQFF.

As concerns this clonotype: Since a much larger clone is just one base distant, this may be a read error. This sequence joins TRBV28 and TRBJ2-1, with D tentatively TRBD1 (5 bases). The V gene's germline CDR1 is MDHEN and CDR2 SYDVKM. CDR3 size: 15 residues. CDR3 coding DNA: TGTGCCAACAGTTTCAGGGTCAATGCAATAAATGAGCAGTTCTTC. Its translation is CANSFRVNAINEQFF.

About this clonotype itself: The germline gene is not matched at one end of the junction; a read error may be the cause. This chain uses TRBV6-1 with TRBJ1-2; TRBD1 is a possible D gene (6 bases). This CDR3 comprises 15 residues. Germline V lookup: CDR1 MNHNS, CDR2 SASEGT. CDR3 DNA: TGTGCCAACAGTGAGGGGGGACTCCAGGGCCGTGACTACACCTTC. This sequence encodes CANSEGGLQGRDYTF.

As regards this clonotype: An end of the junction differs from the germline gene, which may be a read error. The CDR3 loop is CASTTGGANNGELYF. In DNA, the CDR3 is TGTGCCAGCACCACAGGGGGGGCGAACAACGGGGAGCTGTATTTT. The chain employs TRBV6-6 and TRBJ2-2; possible D gene TRBD1, 8 bases. Germline V CDR1 and CDR2: MNHNY, SVGAGI (reference sequence). The CDR3 runs to 15 residues.

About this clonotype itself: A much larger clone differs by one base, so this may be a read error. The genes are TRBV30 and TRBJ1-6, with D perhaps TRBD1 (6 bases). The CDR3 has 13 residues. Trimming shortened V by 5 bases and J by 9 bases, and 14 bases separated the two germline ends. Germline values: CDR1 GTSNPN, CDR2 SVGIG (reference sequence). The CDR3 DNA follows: TGTGCCTGGGCCGGGACAAGCGGTTCACCCCTCCACTTT. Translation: CAWAGTSGSPLHF.

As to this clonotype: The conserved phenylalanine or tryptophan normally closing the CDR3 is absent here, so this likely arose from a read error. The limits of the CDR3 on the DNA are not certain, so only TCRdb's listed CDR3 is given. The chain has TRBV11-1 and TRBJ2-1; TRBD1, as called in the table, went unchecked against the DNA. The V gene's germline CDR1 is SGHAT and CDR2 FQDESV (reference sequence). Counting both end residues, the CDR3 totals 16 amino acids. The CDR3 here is CASSTRVADSYNEKFL.

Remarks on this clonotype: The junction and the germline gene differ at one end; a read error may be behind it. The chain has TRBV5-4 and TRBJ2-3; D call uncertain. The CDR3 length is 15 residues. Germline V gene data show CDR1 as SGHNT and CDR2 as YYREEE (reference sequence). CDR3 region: CACSLSAGVQDTQYF. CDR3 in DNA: TGTGCCTGCAGCTTGAGTGCAGGTGTCCAAGATACGCAGTATTTT.

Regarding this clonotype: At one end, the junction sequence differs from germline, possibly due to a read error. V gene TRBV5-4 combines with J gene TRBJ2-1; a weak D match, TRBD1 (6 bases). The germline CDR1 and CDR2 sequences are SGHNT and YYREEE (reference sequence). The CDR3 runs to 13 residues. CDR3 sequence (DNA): TGTGCCAACAGCTTAGGGGACATCAATGAGCGGTTCTTC. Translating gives CANSLGDINERFF.

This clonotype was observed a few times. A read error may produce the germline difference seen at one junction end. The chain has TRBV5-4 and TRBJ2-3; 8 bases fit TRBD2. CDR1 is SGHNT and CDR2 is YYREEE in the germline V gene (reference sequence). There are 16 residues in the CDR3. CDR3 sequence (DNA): TGTGTCAGCAGCTTGGAAGGTAGCGGGGTCACAGATACACAGTATTTT. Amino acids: CVSSLEGSGVTDTQYF.

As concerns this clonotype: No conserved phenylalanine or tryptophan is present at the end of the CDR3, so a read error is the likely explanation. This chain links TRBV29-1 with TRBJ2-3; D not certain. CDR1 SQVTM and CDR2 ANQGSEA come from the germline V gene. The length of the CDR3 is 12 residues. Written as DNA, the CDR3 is TGCAGTATTGCCCCTTCCACACATACGCAGTATGTT. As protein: CSIAPSTHTQYV.

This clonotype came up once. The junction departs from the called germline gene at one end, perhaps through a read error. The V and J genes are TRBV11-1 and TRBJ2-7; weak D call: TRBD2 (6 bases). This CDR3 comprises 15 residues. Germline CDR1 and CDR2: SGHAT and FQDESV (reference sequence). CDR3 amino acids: CANRLTVSGEYEQYF. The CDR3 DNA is TGTGCCAACCGCTTAACGGTATCGGGAGAATACGAGCAATACTTC.

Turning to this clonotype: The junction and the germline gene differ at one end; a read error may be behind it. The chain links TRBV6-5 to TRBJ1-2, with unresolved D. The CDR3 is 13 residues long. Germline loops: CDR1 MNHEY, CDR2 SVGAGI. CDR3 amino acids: CASRVGVNYGYAF. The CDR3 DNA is TGTGCCAGTAGGGTCGGGGTCAACTATGGCTACGCTTTC.

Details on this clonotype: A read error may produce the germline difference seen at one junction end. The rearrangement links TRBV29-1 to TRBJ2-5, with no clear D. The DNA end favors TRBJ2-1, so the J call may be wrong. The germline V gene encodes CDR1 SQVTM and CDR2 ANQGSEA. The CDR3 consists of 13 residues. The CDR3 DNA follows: TGCAACGTTGATGAGGCAGGCGGAGAGACCCAGTTCTTC. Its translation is CNVDEAGGETQFF.

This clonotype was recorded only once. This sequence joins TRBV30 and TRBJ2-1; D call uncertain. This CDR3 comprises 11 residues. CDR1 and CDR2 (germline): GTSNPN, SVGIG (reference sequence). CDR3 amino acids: CACSLLDEQFF. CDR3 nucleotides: TGTGCATGTAGTCTCCTCGATGAGCAGTTCTTC.

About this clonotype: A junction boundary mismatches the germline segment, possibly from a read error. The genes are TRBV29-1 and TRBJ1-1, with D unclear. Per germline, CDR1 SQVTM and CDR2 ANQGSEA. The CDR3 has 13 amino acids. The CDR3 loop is CSAQSQKNTGASF. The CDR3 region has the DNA TGTAGCGCTCAGAGCCAGAAGAACACTGGAGCTTCCTTT.

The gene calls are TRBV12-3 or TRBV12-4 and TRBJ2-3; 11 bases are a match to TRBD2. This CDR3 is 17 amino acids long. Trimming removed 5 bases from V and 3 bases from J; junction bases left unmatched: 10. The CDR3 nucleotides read TGTGCCAGCAGTCCCCCTACTAGCGGGAGAAGTACAGATACGCAGTATTTT. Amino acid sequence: CASSPPTSGRSTDTQYF.

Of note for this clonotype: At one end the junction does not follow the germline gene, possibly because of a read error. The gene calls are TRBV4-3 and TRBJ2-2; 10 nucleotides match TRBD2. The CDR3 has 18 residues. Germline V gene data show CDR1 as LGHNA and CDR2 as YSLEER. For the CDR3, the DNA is TGCGCCAGCAGCCGGAGACTAGCGGGTTCCGCGAACACCGGGGAGTTGTTTTTT. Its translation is CASSRRLAGSANTGELFF.

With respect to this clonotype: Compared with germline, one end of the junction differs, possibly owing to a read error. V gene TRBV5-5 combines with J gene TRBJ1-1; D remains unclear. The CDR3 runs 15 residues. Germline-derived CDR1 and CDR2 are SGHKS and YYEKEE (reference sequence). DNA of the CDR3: TGTGCCAGCAGCCGTGAGCGTGGGCGGTACACCGAAGCTTTCTTT. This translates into CASSRERGRYTEAFF.

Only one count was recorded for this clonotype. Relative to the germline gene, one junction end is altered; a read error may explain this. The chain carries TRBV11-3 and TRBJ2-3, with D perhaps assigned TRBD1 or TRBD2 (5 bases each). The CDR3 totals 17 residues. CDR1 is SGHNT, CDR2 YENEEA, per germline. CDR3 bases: TGTGCCAGCAGCCTCGGGACCTTGAGATGCAGCACAGATACTCAGTATTTT. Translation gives CASSLGTLRCSTDTQYF.

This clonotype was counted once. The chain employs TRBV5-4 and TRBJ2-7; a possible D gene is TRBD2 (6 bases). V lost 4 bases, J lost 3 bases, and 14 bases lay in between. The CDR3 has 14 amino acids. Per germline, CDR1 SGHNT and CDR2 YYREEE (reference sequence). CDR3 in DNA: TGTGCCAGCAGCACAAGGGACTTCCGCTACGAGCAGTACTTC. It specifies CASSTRDFRYEQYF.

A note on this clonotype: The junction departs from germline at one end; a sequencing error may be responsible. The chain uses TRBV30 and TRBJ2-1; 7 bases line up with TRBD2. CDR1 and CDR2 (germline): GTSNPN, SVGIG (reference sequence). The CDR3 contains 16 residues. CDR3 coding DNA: TGTGCCTGGGGGGGGGAGGGTGAGGGGCCCTACAATGACCAGTTCTTC. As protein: CAWGGEGEGPYNDQFF. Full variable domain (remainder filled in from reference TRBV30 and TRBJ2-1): SQTIHQWPATLVQPVGSPLSLECTVEGTSNPNLYWYRQAAGRGLQLLFYSVGIGQISSEVPQNLSASRPQDRQFILSSKKLLLSDSGFYLCAWGGEGEGPYNDQFFGPGTRLTVL.